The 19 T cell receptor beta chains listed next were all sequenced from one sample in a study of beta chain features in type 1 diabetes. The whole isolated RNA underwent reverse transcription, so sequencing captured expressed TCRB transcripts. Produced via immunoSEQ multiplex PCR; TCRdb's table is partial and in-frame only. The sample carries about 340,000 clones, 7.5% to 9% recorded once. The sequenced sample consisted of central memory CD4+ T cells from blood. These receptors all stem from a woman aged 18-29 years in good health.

The CDR3 spells CASRSGQGGEQYF. The CDR3 coding sequence is TGCGCCAGCAGATCGGGACAGGGAGGCGAGCAGTACTTC. The rearrangement links TRBV5-1 to TRBJ2-7; 9 bases agree with TRBD1. The CDR3 has 13 residues. Germline CDR1 reads SGHRS; CDR2 reads YFSETQ. Trimming removed 5 bases from V and 6 bases from J; junction bases left unmatched: 6.

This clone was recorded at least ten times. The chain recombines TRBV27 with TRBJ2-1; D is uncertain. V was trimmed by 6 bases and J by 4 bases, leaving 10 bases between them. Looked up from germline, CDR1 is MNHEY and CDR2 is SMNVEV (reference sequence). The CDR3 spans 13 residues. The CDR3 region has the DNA TGTGCCAGCAGAATGAACGCTTACAATGAGCAGTTCTTC. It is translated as CASRMNAYNEQFF.

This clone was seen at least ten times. The CDR3 sequence is CASSTAGLYEQYF. For the CDR3, the DNA is TGTGCCAGCAGCACAGCCGGGTTATACGAGCAGTACTTC. The chain has TRBV11-2 and TRBJ2-7; D is undetermined. Trimming removed 5 bases at V and 4 bases at J, with 12 bases between. The CDR3 runs 13 residues. CDR1 is SGHAT, CDR2 FQNNGV, per germline.

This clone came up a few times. The CDR3 is CASNPASVVSYEQYF. In DNA, the CDR3 is TGTGCCAGCAATCCTGCTAGCGTAGTTTCCTACGAGCAGTACTTC. The V call is TRBV28, the J call TRBJ2-7; TRBD2 might be the D (6 bases). The V end was cut by 7 bases, the J end by 1 base, with 17 bases between. Per the germline V gene, CDR1 is MDHEN and CDR2 is SYDVKM. The CDR3 extends over 15 amino acids.

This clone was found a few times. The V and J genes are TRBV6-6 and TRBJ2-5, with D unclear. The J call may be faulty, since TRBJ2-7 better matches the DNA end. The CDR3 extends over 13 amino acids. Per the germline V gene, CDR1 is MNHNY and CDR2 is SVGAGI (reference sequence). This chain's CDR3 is CASSYRRRDEQYF. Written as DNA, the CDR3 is TGTGCCAGCAGTTACAGACGACGCGACGAGCAGTACTTC.

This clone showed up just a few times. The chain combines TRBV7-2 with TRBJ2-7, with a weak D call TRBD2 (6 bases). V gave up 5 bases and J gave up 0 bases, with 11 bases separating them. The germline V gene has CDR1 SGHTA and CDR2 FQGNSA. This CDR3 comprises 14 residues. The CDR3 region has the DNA TGTGCCAGCAGCCAGGGACTGAGCTCCTACGAGCAGTACTTC. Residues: CASSQGLSSYEQYF.

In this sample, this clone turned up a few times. DNA for the CDR3: TGTGCCAGCAGGGAACTAGAAGGGTCCGAGACAGCAAACAATGAGCAGTTCTTC. Translated: CASRELEGSETANNEQFF. The chain couples TRBV6-1 to TRBJ2-1; D assignment may be TRBD1 or TRBD2 (5 bases each). This CDR3 comprises 18 residues. The V gene's germline CDR1 is MNHNS and CDR2 SASEGT. V was cut by 6 bases and J by 5 bases, with 26 bases left in between.

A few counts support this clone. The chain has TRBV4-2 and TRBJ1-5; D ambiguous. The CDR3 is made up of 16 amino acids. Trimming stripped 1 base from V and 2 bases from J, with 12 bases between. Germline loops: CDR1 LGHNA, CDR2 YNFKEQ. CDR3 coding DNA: TGTGCCAGCAGCCAAGCGGCAGGTGTTGGCAATCAGCCCCAGCATTTT. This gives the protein CASSQAAGVGNQPQHF.

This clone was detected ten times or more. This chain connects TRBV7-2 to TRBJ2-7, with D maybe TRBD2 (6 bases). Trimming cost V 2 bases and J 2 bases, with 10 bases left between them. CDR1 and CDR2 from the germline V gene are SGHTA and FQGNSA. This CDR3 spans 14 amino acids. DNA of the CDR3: TGTGCCAGCAGCTTACGGGACTTAACCTACGAGCAGTACTTC. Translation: CASSLRDLTYEQYF.

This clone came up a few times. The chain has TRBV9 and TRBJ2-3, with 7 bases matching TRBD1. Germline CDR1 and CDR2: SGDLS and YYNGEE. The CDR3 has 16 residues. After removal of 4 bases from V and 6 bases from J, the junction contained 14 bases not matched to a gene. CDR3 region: CASSPRDSGRFDTQYF. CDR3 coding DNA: TGTGCCAGCAGCCCTAGGGACAGTGGACGATTCGATACGCAGTATTTT.

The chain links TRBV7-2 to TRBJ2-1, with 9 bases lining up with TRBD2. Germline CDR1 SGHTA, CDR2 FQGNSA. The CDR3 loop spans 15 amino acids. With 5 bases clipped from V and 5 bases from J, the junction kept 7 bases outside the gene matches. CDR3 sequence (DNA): TGTGCCAGCAGCCGTATAGCGGGAGTTCACAATGAGCAGTTCTTC. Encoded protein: CASSRIAGVHNEQFF.

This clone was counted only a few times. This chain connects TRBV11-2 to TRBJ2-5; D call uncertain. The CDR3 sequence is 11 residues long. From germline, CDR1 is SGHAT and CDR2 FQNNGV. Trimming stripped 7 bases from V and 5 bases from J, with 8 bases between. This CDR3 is CASTVGETQYF. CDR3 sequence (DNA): TGTGCCAGCACCGTCGGGGAGACCCAGTACTTC.

CDR3 nucleotides: TGTGCCACCTCCCCGCTCGAGGGAGGGGGCTATGGCTACACCTTC. Translation gives CATSPLEGGGYGYTF. This rearrangement joins TRBV10-3 to TRBJ1-2; perhaps TRBD1 as D (6 bases). The germline gives CDR1 ENHRY, CDR2 SYGVKD. V was shortened by 10 bases and J by 4 bases, with 22 bases between the two germline ends. The CDR3 loop spans 15 amino acids.

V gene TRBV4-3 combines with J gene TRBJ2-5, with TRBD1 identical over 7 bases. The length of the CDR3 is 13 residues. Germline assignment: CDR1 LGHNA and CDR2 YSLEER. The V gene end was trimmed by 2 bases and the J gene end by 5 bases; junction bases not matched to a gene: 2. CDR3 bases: TGCGCCAGCAGCCAAACCAGGGGGGAGACCCAGTACTTC. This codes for CASSQTRGETQYF.

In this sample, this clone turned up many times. CDR3 in DNA: TGTGCCAGCAGCGTAATCGGGACAGGGTGGAATGAGCAGTTCTTC. It specifies CASSVIGTGWNEQFF. The rearrangement joins TRBV9 to TRBJ2-1, with TRBD1 matching over 9 bases. V lost 1 base and J lost 7; bases outside the gene matches: 6. CDR3 length equals 15 residues. CDR1 is SGDLS, CDR2 YYNGEE, per germline.

DNA for the CDR3: TGCAGCGGGACTAGCGGGAGCTCCTACAATGAGCAGTTCTTC. Translating gives CSGTSGSSYNEQFF. The chain recombines TRBV29-1 with TRBJ2-1, with 13 nucleotides matching TRBD2. This CDR3 contains 14 residues. Looked up from germline, CDR1 is SQVTM and CDR2 is ANQGSEA. J lost 0 bases, V lost 7 bases, and 0 bases had no gene match.

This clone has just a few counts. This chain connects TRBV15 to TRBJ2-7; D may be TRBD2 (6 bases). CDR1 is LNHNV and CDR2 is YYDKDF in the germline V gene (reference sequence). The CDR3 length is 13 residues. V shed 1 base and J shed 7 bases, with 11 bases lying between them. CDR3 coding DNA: TGTGCCACCAGCAGAGTTGGCGGGGTTGAGCAGTACTTC. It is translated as CATSRVGGVEQYF.

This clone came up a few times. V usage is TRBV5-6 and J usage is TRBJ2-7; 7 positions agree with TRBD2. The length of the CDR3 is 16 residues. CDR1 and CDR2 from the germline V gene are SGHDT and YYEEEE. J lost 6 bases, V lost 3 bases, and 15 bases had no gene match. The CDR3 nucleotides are TGTGCCAGCAGCTACTTCACACCCAGCGGGATAGGCGAGCAGTACTTC. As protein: CASSYFTPSGIGEQYF.

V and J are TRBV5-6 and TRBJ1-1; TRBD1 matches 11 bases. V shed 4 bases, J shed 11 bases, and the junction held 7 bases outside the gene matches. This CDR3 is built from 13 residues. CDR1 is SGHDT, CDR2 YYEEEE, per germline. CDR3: CASSVGQGGTAFF. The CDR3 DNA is TGTGCCAGCAGCGTGGGACAGGGGGGTACGGCTTTCTTT.